This T cell receptor beta chain comes out of a study of blood T cell repertoires in COVID-19. Methods used by the authors: Nucleated cell number was recorded as an estimate derived from reference gene primer amplification. The data were produced by immunoSEQ multiplex PCR, yet TCRdb's version contains in-frame clones alone and is incomplete. Clonal size and the V and J genes are those of that table, whereas D and trimming came from the DNA. The data hold 150,000 to 200,000 clones, with over 80% observed a single time. The V gene's germline CDR1 is SEHNR and CDR2 FQNEAQ (reference sequence). The V gene lost 0 bases and the J gene lost 9 bases, with 11 bases spanning the gap. The length of the CDR3 is 13 residues. Participants were aged 18 to 89 years from roughly 26 US areas.

This TCR derives from a man between 65 and 85 years old who had been exposed to COVID-19. Source material: PBMCs or T cells enriched from blood (not recorded which). The V gene is TRBV7-9, the J gene TRBJ1-1; possibly TRBD1 for D (5 bases). The CDR3 DNA reads as TGTGCCAGCAGCTTAGCGGGGGGAAACCAAGCTTTCTTT. This sequence encodes CASSLAGGNQAFF.